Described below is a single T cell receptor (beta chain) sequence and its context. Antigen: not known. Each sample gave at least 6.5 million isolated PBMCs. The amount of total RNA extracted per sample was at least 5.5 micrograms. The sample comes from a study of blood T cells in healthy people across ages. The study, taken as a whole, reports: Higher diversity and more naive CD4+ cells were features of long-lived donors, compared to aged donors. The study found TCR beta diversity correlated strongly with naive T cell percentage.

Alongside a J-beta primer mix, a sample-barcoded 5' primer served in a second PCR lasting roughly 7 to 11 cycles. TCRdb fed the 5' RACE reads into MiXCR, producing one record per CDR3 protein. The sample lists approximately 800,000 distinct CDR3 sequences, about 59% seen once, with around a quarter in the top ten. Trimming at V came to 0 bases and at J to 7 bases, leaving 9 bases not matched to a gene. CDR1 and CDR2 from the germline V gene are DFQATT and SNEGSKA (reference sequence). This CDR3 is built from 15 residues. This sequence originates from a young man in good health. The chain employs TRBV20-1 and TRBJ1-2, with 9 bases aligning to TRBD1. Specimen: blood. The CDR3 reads CSARDRDRVFAGYTF. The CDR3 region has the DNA TGCAGTGCTAGAGATCGGGACAGGGTATTTGCTGGCTACACCTTC.